Below, 29 T cell receptor beta chains from the same sample are listed, as sequenced in a study of CD8 T cells in ankylosing spondylitis. TCRdb redid the calling of the 5' RACE reads with MiXCR, one entry per CDR3 protein. The sample has 200,000 to 250,000 distinct CDR3 sequences; roughly 32% are singletons. Sequences were obtained from blood, either unsorted or a sorted T cell fraction (not recorded which). Receptors originate from a male donor with ankylosing spondylitis or in good health (not recorded which).

This clonotype came up a few times. This chain uses TRBV5-1 with TRBJ2-4, with 8 bases that match TRBD1. There are 16 residues in the CDR3. Losses at the gene ends were 4 bases for V and 0 bases for J; bases not matched to a gene: 6. Germline V gene lookup returns CDR1 SGHRS and CDR2 YFSETQ. The CDR3: CASSGGQAPAKNIQYF. CDR3 nucleotide sequence: TGCGCCAGCAGCGGGGGACAGGCGCCAGCCAAAAACATTCAGTACTTC.

This clonotype has a handful of counts. The chain links TRBV27 to TRBJ2-7; 9 bases are shared with TRBD1. From germline, CDR1 is MNHEY and CDR2 SMNVEV (reference sequence). V shed 5 bases, J shed 3 bases, and the junction held 5 bases outside the gene matches. CDR3 size: 14 residues. In DNA, the CDR3 is TGTGCCAGCAGTGCCCGGGACAGGGTCTACGAGCAGTACTTC. It codes for CASSARDRVYEQYF.

This chain links TRBV12-3 or TRBV12-4 with TRBJ1-5; maybe TRBD1 (5 bases). This CDR3 comprises 15 residues. V was trimmed by 6 bases and J by 2 bases, leaving 14 bases between them. The CDR3 sequence is CASRREGLRNQPQHF. The CDR3 DNA reads as TGTGCCAGCAGGCGTGAGGGGTTACGCAATCAGCCCCAGCATTTT.

The genes are TRBV20-1 and TRBJ1-6; 7 positions agree with TRBD1. Per germline, CDR1 DFQATT and CDR2 SNEGSKA (reference sequence). The V gene end was trimmed by 3 bases and the J gene end by 1 base; junction bases not matched to a gene: 0. The CDR3 sequence is 14 residues long. This CDR3 is CSARTGSYNSPLHF. CDR3 bases: TGCAGTGCTAGGACAGGGTCCTATAATTCACCCCTCCACTTT.

The rearrangement uses TRBV12-3 or TRBV12-4 and TRBJ1-3; the D gene is possibly TRBD1 (5 bases). The CDR3 sequence is 13 residues long. Trimming pared 3 bases from V and 4 bases from J, leaving 7 bases between. The CDR3 reads CASSLGQGNTIYF. The CDR3 region has the DNA TGTGCCAGCAGTTTGGGGCAGGGAAACACCATATATTTT.

CDR3 coding DNA: TGCAGCGCCCGACAGGGGGTATACAATGAGCAGTTCTTC. Encoded protein: CSARQGVYNEQFF. V gene TRBV29-1 combines with J gene TRBJ2-1, with 9 bases aligning to TRBD1. Unmatched junction bases numbered 5, after V lost 7 bases and J lost 4 bases. The CDR3 length is 13 residues. Germline values: CDR1 SQVTM, CDR2 ANQGSEA.

This chain joins TRBV27 and TRBJ2-5; D gene unclear. Germline CDR1 reads MNHEY; CDR2 reads SMNVEV (reference sequence). The CDR3 contains 13 residues. V shed 4 bases and J shed 1 base, with 7 bases lying between them. The CDR3 sequence: CASSSWTQETQYF. In nucleotides, the CDR3 is TGTGCCAGCAGTTCGTGGACCCAAGAGACCCAGTACTTC.

This clonotype occurred a few times. The V and J genes are TRBV12-3 or TRBV12-4 and TRBJ1-6, with D possibly being TRBD1 (6 bases). CDR3 length: 15 amino acids. V was cut by 4 bases and J by 7 bases, with 14 bases left in between. CDR3 bases: TGTGCCAGCAGTTCGCCCCAGGGGCGGAATTCACCCCTCCACTTT. It is translated as CASSSPQGRNSPLHF.

J is TRBJ2-1 and V is TRBV11-2; 7 bases are shared with TRBD1. The V gene's germline CDR1 is SGHAT and CDR2 FQNNGV. With V trimmed by 5 bases and J by 6 bases, 7 bases remained unmatched. The CDR3 totals 14 residues. The CDR3 loop reads CASSTGAGGNEQFF. The CDR3 region has the DNA TGTGCCAGCAGCACAGGGGCAGGGGGCAATGAGCAGTTCTTC.

The rearrangement links TRBV15 to TRBJ2-5; D may be TRBD2 (7 bases). There are 17 residues in the CDR3. Germline V gives CDR1 LNHNV, CDR2 YYDKDF (reference sequence). The V and J ends lost 0 bases and 4 bases respectively, with 18 bases between them. The CDR3 sequence: CATSRDLQGGAGETQYF. Written as DNA, the CDR3 is TGTGCCACCAGCAGAGATTTACAAGGGGGGGCCGGAGAGACCCAGTACTTC.

This rearrangement joins TRBV28 to TRBJ2-3, with TRBD1 identical over 8 bases. V shed 1 base, J shed 4 bases, and the junction held 7 bases outside the gene matches. This CDR3 is built from 16 residues. CDR1 is MDHEN and CDR2 is SYDVKM in the germline V gene. The CDR3 spells CASSLFSGGLADTQYF. CDR3 bases: TGTGCCAGCAGTTTATTCTCAGGGGGCCTCGCAGATACGCAGTATTTT.

This clonotype was detected only once. The J gene is TRBJ2-2, the V gene TRBV3-1; D is undetermined. Between the trimmed V and J ends, which lost 2 bases and 7 bases, there was a span of 8 bases. The CDR3 consists of 13 residues. The germline gives CDR1 LGHDT, CDR2 YNNKEL (reference sequence). The CDR3 DNA is TGTGCCAGCAGCCAACGTGGAAGCGGGGAGCTGTTTTTT. Its protein product is CASSQRGSGELFF. The whole variable domain, remainder taken from reference TRBV3-1 and TRBJ2-2, is DTAVSQTPKYLVTQMGNDKSIKCEQNLGHDTMYWYKQDSKKFLKIMFSYNNKELIINETVPNRFSPKSPDKAHLNLHINSLELGDSAVYFCASSQRGSGELFFGEGSRLTVL.

The sample holds a few counts of this clonotype. This chain links TRBV5-1 with TRBJ1-4; D perhaps matches TRBD1 (5 bases). The CDR3 is 14 amino acids. From germline, CDR1 is SGHRS and CDR2 YFSETQ. Trimming took 4 bases from V and 8 from J, leaving 15 bases between them. The CDR3 region has the DNA TGCGCCAGCAGCCGGGAGGGACCAGGGGAAAAACTGTTTTTT. This translates into CASSREGPGEKLFF.

This clonotype has more than one count but fewer than ten. The chain employs TRBV10-3 and TRBJ2-4; D call uncertain. V lost 3 bases and J 4 bases, leaving 10 bases between the germline ends. This CDR3 comprises 14 residues. Germline CDR1 reads ENHRY; CDR2 reads SYGVKD. The CDR3 DNA is TGTGCCATCAGTGATGGGCAGAAAAAAAACATTCAGTACTTC. Translating it yields CAISDGQKKNIQYF.

This clonotype was seen more than once but under ten times. The V call is TRBV6-1, the J call TRBJ1-2; 9 positions match TRBD1. CDR1 and CDR2 from the germline V gene are MNHNS and SASEGT. This CDR3 is 14 amino acids long. V was pared by 6 bases and J by 4 bases, with 6 bases of the junction left unmatched. The DNA of the CDR3 is TGTGCCAGCAGAATCGGGACAGGGTTCTATGGCTACACCTTC. This translates into CASRIGTGFYGYTF.

The chain links TRBV27 to TRBJ2-1; D is unclear. In germline, CDR1 is MNHEY, CDR2 SMNVEV (reference sequence). The ends were cut back, 8 bases at V and 3 bases at J, with 2 bases in the middle. The CDR3 is 10 amino acids. The CDR3: CASVYNEQFF. Here the CDR3 DNA reads TGTGCCAGCGTCTACAATGAGCAGTTCTTC.

The rearrangement uses TRBV21-1 and TRBJ2-7; TRBD2 was called by the table and not checked on the DNA. TRBV21-1 is labeled a pseudogene. The CDR3 sequence is 18 residues long. The CDR3: CASSKALRASGGSYEQYF. The CDR3 DNA is TGTGCCAGCAGCAAAGCGCTTAGAGCTAGCGGGGGCTCCTACGAGCAGTACTTC.

This clonotype was picked up a small number of times. The rearrangement uses TRBV11-2 and TRBJ2-7, with TRBD1 as a possible D gene (5 bases). The CDR3 loop spans 13 amino acids. From germline, CDR1 is SGHAT and CDR2 FQNNGV. Trimming left V 3 bases short and J 3 bases short, with 9 bases between. The CDR3 spells CASSFKTVYEQYF. DNA of the CDR3: TGTGCCAGCAGCTTCAAGACAGTCTACGAGCAGTACTTC.

This clonotype was detected many times. The V and J genes are TRBV20-1 and TRBJ1-2; D might be TRBD1 (5 bases). Germline-derived CDR1 and CDR2 are DFQATT and SNEGSKA (reference sequence). This CDR3 comprises 14 residues. V gave up 0 bases and J gave up 2 bases, with 10 bases separating them. The chain's CDR3 is CSARDPRANYGYTF. CDR3 sequence (DNA): TGCAGTGCTAGAGACCCCAGGGCGAACTATGGCTACACCTTC.

The chain carries TRBV7-2 and TRBJ1-3, with a weak D call TRBD1 (5 bases). Trimming cost V 4 bases and J 2 bases, with 12 bases left between them. The length of the CDR3 is 15 residues. The V gene's germline CDR1 is SGHTA and CDR2 FQGNSA. This CDR3 is CASSSDSLPGNTIYF. CDR3 DNA sequence: TGTGCCAGCAGCTCAGACAGCCTTCCTGGAAACACCATATATTTT.

The genes are TRBV20-1 and TRBJ2-5; D possibly corresponds to TRBD1 (6 bases). Trimming pared 6 bases from V and 5 bases from J, leaving 13 bases between. The germline gives CDR1 DFQATT, CDR2 SNEGSKA (reference sequence). The CDR3 contains 12 residues. The CDR3 DNA is TGCAGTGCCAGGAAGCAGGGGGAGACCCAGTACTTC. It is translated as CSARKQGETQYF.

V is TRBV9 and J is TRBJ2-5; 8 bases are a match to TRBD2. Germline V gene sequence: CDR1 SGDLS, CDR2 YYNGEE. The CDR3 consists of 15 residues. With V trimmed by 6 bases and J by 3 bases, 10 bases remained unmatched. CDR3 amino acids: CASTPAAGGKETQYF. The CDR3 DNA is TGTGCCAGCACCCCTGCGGCGGGGGGTAAAGAGACCCAGTACTTC. Based on the CDR3 plus reference TRBV9 and TRBJ2-5, the full variable domain is DSGVTQTPKHLITATGQRVTLRCSPRSGDLSVYWYQQSLDQGLQFLIQYYNGEERAKGNILERFSAQQFPDLHSELNLSSLELGDSALYFCASTPAAGGKETQYFGPGTRLLVL.

V usage is TRBV3-1 and J usage is TRBJ2-5; unclear D gene. Germline CDR1 and CDR2: LGHDT and YNNKEL (reference sequence). This CDR3 spans 14 amino acids. V lost 1 base and J 2 bases, leaving 8 bases between the germline ends. The CDR3, as DNA: TGTGCCAGCAGCCAAGTAAAGTTTCAAGAGACCCAGTACTTC. It yields the protein CASSQVKFQETQYF.

The sample holds a few counts of this clonotype. The rearrangement joins TRBV20-1 to TRBJ1-2; TRBD1 might be the D (6 bases). Trimming left V 5 bases short and J 0 bases short, with 10 bases between. The CDR3 loop spans 13 amino acids. Germline-derived CDR1 and CDR2 are DFQATT and SNEGSKA (reference sequence). CDR3 nucleotides: TGCAGTGCTCGTCCAGGGGCTAACTATGGCTACACCTTC. Translation gives CSARPGANYGYTF.

The table lists this clonotype with a few counts. The CDR3 DNA follows: TGTGCCAGCAGTTACGAGCTAGCGGGGGGCACAGATACGCAGTATTTT. As protein: CASSYELAGGTDTQYF. The chain combines TRBV6-5 with TRBJ2-3; the match to TRBD2 covers 10 bases. This CDR3 contains 16 residues. The germline V gene encodes CDR1 MNHEY and CDR2 SVGAGI. The ends lost 2 bases at V and 1 base at J; junction bases unmatched: 3.

This clonotype was seen more than once but under ten times. The chain carries TRBV20-1 and TRBJ2-3; D unclear. The CDR3 consists of 12 residues. Germline V CDR1 and CDR2: DFQATT, SNEGSKA (reference sequence). Trimming stripped 3 bases from V and 4 bases from J, with 8 bases between. CDR3 bases: TGCAGTGCTAGCTACCCGCCAGATACGCAGTATTTT. Translated: CSASYPPDTQYF.

The chain is built from TRBV5-1 and TRBJ2-1, with 7 nucleotides matching TRBD1. CDR1 is SGHRS, CDR2 YFSETQ, per germline. The CDR3 has 15 residues. V dropped 1 base and J dropped 6; count of bases not matched to a gene: 7. CDR3 loop: CASSLRRTGTNEQFF. The CDR3 DNA reads as TGCGCCAGCAGCTTGCGGCGGACAGGAACCAATGAGCAGTTCTTC.

The chain links TRBV7-2 to TRBJ1-1; D gene uncertain. Germline assignment: CDR1 SGHTA and CDR2 FQGNSA. Trimming took 1 base from V and 0 from J, leaving 12 bases between them. The CDR3 extends over 16 amino acids. The CDR3, as DNA: TGTGCCAGCAGCTTAGGTCGGGAGTACATGAACACTGAAGCTTTCTTT. Translated: CASSLGREYMNTEAFF.

Only one count was recorded for this clonotype. The chain employs TRBV10-1 and TRBJ2-7, with D perhaps assigned TRBD1 or TRBD2 (5 bases each). Trimming shortened V by 6 bases and J by 7 bases, and 16 bases separated the two germline ends. The CDR3 has 13 amino acids. Looked up from germline, CDR1 is WNHNN and CDR2 is SYGVQD (reference sequence). The CDR3 DNA follows: TGCGCCAGCAGCCCGGACACTTCGGGAGAGCAGTACTTC. This encodes CASSPDTSGEQYF.